This entry features one T cell receptor beta chain sequence. As yet, its antigen is unknown. Germline CDR1 is MGHRA and CDR2 is YSYEKL. The CDR3 spans 18 residues. J was trimmed by 7 bases and V by 2 bases; bases with no gene match: 15. TCRdb's table, derived via immunoSEQ multiplex PCR, lists solely in-frame clones and lacks some. The sample carries 50,000 to 60,000 clones, about 70% recorded once. The data belong to a study of CD4+ T cells in melanoma. Study-level results: CD8+ T cell, macrophage and B cell function reportedly correlated with neoantigen-specific CD4+ T cells. Reportedly, melanoma neoantigen-specific CD4+ T cells showed varied differentiation states.

The chain uses TRBV4-1 and TRBJ1-4; the match to TRBD1 covers 8 bases. The sequenced sample was tumor tissue. This sequence originates from a human donor with melanoma. CDR3 in amino acids: CASSQYETGVFASEKLFF. CDR3 in DNA: TGCGCCAGCAGCCAATACGAGACAGGGGTTTTTGCGAGTGAAAAACTGTTTTTT.